The 6 T cell receptor beta chains reported below all come from one sample, sequenced in a study of cytomegalovirus exposure and HLA in healthy donors. Vbeta (60) and Jbeta (13) primers were used in the PCR. The repertoire was sequenced with immunoSEQ multiplex PCR; TCRdb's copy has only in-frame clones and lacks some. The data contain about 130,000 clones, around 73% of them singletons. The sequenced sample was PBMCs. The source is a human donor in good health.

This clone was seen more than once but under ten times. The V and J genes are TRBV5-4 and TRBJ1-6; no clear D. Looked up from germline, CDR1 is SGHNT and CDR2 is YYREEE (reference sequence). CDR3 size: 15 residues. The V end was cut by 0 bases, the J end by 7 bases, with 11 bases between. CDR3: CASSLAGVGNSPLHF. The CDR3 DNA reads TGTGCCAGCAGCTTGGCCGGAGTCGGGAATTCACCCCTCCACTTT.

V and J are TRBV9 and TRBJ1-2; 8 positions match TRBD1. J lost 6 bases, V lost 0 bases, and 4 bases had no gene match. The CDR3 covers 14 residues. The germline V gene encodes CDR1 SGDLS and CDR2 YYNGEE. CDR3 coding DNA: TGTGCCAGCAGCGTAGTGGCAGGGGGCGATGGCTACACCTTC. Translating it yields CASSVVAGGDGYTF.

V and J are TRBV4-3 and TRBJ2-7; TRBD2 aligns across 16 bases. Germline CDR1 and CDR2: LGHNA and YSLEER. The CDR3 spans 17 residues. Trimming removed 1 base from V and 2 bases from J; junction bases left unmatched: 2. DNA for the CDR3: TGCGCCAGCAGCCAAGCTGGGACTAGCGGGGGGGCCTACGAGCAGTACTTC. Its translation: CASSQAGTSGGAYEQYF.

The sample holds a few counts of this clone. In the same sample, other DNA sequences code for this CDR3. The chain combines TRBV30 with TRBJ1-5; 10 bases are shared with TRBD1. V lost 2 bases and J lost 4; bases outside the gene matches: 2. The CDR3 length is 14 residues. Germline CDR1 is GTSNPN and CDR2 is SVGIG (reference sequence). CDR3 region: CAWSQGQGNQPQHF. The CDR3 nucleotides are TGTGCCTGGAGTCAGGGACAGGGGAATCAGCCCCAGCATTTT. The full variable domain, in which reference TRBV30 and TRBJ1-5 provide the parts outside the CDR3, is SQTIHQWPATLVQPVGSPLSLECTVEGTSNPNLYWYRQAAGRGLQLLFYSVGIGQISSEVPQNLSASRPQDRQFILSSKKLLLSDSGFYLCAWSQGQGNQPQHFGDGTRLSIL.

About this clone itself: One junction end does not reproduce the germline sequence, and a read error may be involved. The chain carries TRBV7-9 and TRBJ2-2; a possible D gene is TRBD2 (5 bases). CDR1 SEHNR and CDR2 FQNEAQ come from the germline V gene (reference sequence). CDR3 length equals 13 residues. DNA for the CDR3: TGTTCCAGCAGCTCCCGGACTGCCGGGGAGCTGTTTTTT. It is translated as CSSSSRTAGELFF.

A single count supports this clone. The J gene is TRBJ2-3, the V gene TRBV7-2; maybe TRBD1 (7 bases). The V and J ends lost 5 bases and 2 bases respectively, with 26 bases between them. Per the germline V gene, CDR1 is SGHTA and CDR2 is FQGNSA. The CDR3 is 19 amino acids. The CDR3 loop is CASSESFKDYRGHTDTQYF. DNA for the CDR3: TGTGCCAGCAGCGAAAGCTTTAAGGACTACAGGGGACACACAGATACGCAGTATTTT.